This T cell receptor (beta chain) was retrieved from a study of blood T cell repertoires in COVID-19 (dated by TCRdb to about 2020). Context from the whole study: Samples from collaborators originated in the United States, Italy and Spain and spanned both the acute and convalescent phases of COVID-19. The repertoires were released in a freely available public database intended as a resource for research on the immune response to SARS-CoV-2. Where HLA class I and class II types were available, the types were taken from metadata supplied by the sample provider, not from assay-based typing. Deeply sampled blood TCRbeta repertoires from subjects exposed to, actively infected with, or recovered from COVID-19 were included in the dataset. Samples were obtained from the ongoing ImmuneRACE study (first 160 participants) and from some 1,300 subjects provided by 6 global collaborators. Sample metadata almost always included a de-identified subject ID, COVID-19 status, age in years and sex. The prospective study material was composed of cDNA or gDNA derived from T cells, B-cell-depleted T cells, or PBMCs. Broader findings and caveats from the paper: The quantity of clinical and demographic metadata differed by source and by participant and was supplied without curation.

Looking up the germline V gene yields CDR1 SGHRS and CDR2 YFSETQ. The CDR3 runs 15 amino acids, cysteine and phenylalanine included. The kept DNA is CDR3 alone, 45 bases in frame from the first base. The germline ends are 17 bases apart after V is trimmed by 3 bases and J by 5 bases. On this clone itself: Its antigen remains undetermined. Base-call qualities are not available, and no considerably larger clone is one nucleotide away.

TCRbeta CDR3 regions were amplified from genomic DNA by means of the immunoSEQ Assay, a bias-controlled multiplex PCR. The source study handled its data this way. The number of nucleated cells in each sample was estimated by amplification of reference gene primers within the assay. Sequence reads were collapsed and filtered to measure the absolute abundance of every unique TCRbeta CDR3 rearrangement. For each sample, productive Simpson clonality was calculated as the square root of Simpson's diversity index across productive rearrangements. Entries here come from immuneACCESS through TCRdb and include only in-frame sequences with V and J called. Some clones fail to appear in such tables; in the studies checked, an unresolved V gene covers under half of the shortfall, and the cause of the remainder is unknown. Clonal size and the V and J genes are those of that table, whereas D and trimming came from the DNA. The sample includes about 280,000 clones, with approximately 90% observed a single time. The top ten constitute around 2.8% of the sample.

Participants in the prospective study were aged about 18 to 100 years, lived in 20 to 25 United States geographic areas, and enrolled through a virtual design. To assign participants to cohorts, the prospective study relied on clinical history that participants themselves reported in a screening survey and a study questionnaire. A participant counted as exposed if, within 2 weeks of entering the study, that participant had been in contact with someone who had a PCR-confirmed or clinician-diagnosed COVID-19 case. Each participant in the prospective study had whole blood, serum and a nasopharyngeal or oropharyngeal swab collected by mobile phlebotomists. Additional blood draws and questionnaires over an approximately two-month period could optionally be provided by prospective study participants. Before DNA extraction, blood samples from the prospective study were shipped at room temperature or frozen.

This TCR was recovered from a man aged 40-50 years who had been exposed to COVID-19. The chain employs TRBV5-1 and TRBJ2-5; TRBD2 is perhaps the D gene, given 6 matching bases. Sequencing input: PBMCs or T cells enriched from blood (not recorded which). The CDR3 amino acid sequence is: CASSSVTSRAETQYF. The base sequence is TGCGCCAGCAGCTCCGTGACTAGTAGGGCCGAGACCCAGTACTTC.